A single sample is the source of the 18 T cell receptor beta chains below, sequenced in a study of CD4 and CD8 cells across lung adenocarcinoma regions. TCRdb ran MiXCR on the PCR reads and lists one entry per CDR3 protein. In the table there are approximately 8,800 distinct CDR3 sequences, 50% to 65% of which are singletons. Source material: CD8+ T cells from the center of a lung tumor. These receptors all stem from a female donor with lung adenocarcinoma. The CD4 and CD8 labels of this study may be unreliable.

Concerning this clonotype itself: At one of its ends the junction is not consistent with the germline gene, which may arise from a read error. This chain links TRBV10-3 with TRBJ2-2; D may correspond to TRBD1 or TRBD2 (6 bases each). CDR3 size: 12 residues. From germline, CDR1 is ENHRY and CDR2 SYGVKD. As DNA, the CDR3 is TGCGAGGGCTGTGAGAACAGGGAGGAGCTGTTTTTC. It codes for CEGCENREELFF.

Points on this clonotype: Mismatch with germline at one junction end may stem from a read error. The chain has TRBV7-8 and TRBJ2-3; D not certain. Germline V gene data show CDR1 as SGHVS and CDR2 as FQNEAQ. This CDR3 contains 15 residues. CDR3 sequence: CGRSLWTLGTNTQYF. In DNA form, the CDR3 reads TGTGGCCGCAGCTTGTGGACGTTAGGCACAAATACGCAGTACTTT.

This clonotype was observed many times. V is TRBV12-5 and J is TRBJ2-3, with TRBD2 matching over 9 bases. This CDR3 is 17 amino acids long. Germline loops: CDR1 LGHNT, CDR2 FRNRAP. V gave up 1 base and J gave up 6 bases; unmatched junction bases: 11. DNA for the CDR3: TGTGCTAGTGGTTTGGCCGCCCTAGCGGGGTTCGCGGATACGCAGTATTTT. Residues: CASGLAALAGFADTQYF. The whole variable domain, filled in from reference TRBV12-5 and TRBJ2-3, reads DARVTQTPRHKVTEMGQEVTMRCQPILGHNTVFWYRQTMMQGLELLAYFRNRAPLDDSGMPKDRFSAEMPDATLATLKIQPSEPRDSAVYFCASGLAALAGFADTQYFGPGTRLTVL.

V usage is TRBV5-8 and J usage is TRBJ2-4, with D maybe TRBD1 (6 bases). This CDR3 comprises 14 residues. Germline V gives CDR1 SGHTS, CDR2 YDEGEE. The CDR3 is CAGLGGRWPDTQYF. CDR3 nucleotide sequence: TGTGCGGGGCTTGGGGGCCGCTGGCCAGATACCCAGTACTTC.

This clonotype occurred a few times. V and J are TRBV10-3 and TRBJ2-5, with D possibly matching TRBD1 (6 bases). The germline V gene has CDR1 ENHRY and CDR2 SYGVKD. The CDR3 covers 14 residues. Between the trimmed V and J ends, which lost 11 bases and 8 bases, there was a span of 24 bases. For the CDR3, the DNA is TGTGCCGGCAGTGGGGGCCGGAGCCCAGATACCCAGTACTTC. It codes for CAGSGGRSPDTQYF.

This clonotype qualifies as medium-sized. The chain has TRBV7-2 and TRBJ2-7; TRBD2 might be the D (6 bases). The germline CDR1 and CDR2 sequences are SGHTA and FQGNSA. The CDR3 is 15 residues long. Trimming removed 5 bases from V and 2 bases from J, with 16 bases in between. The CDR3 nucleotides read TGTGCCAGCAGCCATAGCGGAGTAGGGACCTACGAGCAGTACTTC. It translates to CASSHSGVGTYEQYF.

Turning to this clonotype: The junction departs from germline at one end; a sequencing error may be responsible. The chain couples TRBV12-3 or TRBV12-4 to TRBJ2-3; TRBD2 might be the D (5 bases). This CDR3 region has 16 residues. The CDR3 here is CASSFAEVFAKDMQYF. In DNA, the CDR3 is TGTGCCAGCAGTTTTGCGGAGGTGTTTGCCAAAGATATGCAGTACTTT.

This clonotype was found a few times. The chain joins TRBV12-3 or TRBV12-4 to TRBJ2-1; possibly TRBD1 or TRBD2 for D (5 bases each). Between the trimmed V and J ends, which lost 3 bases and 6 bases, there was a span of 12 bases. The CDR3 loop spans 14 amino acids. CDR3 sequence reads: CASSFGAQSNEQFF. The CDR3 DNA reads TGTGCCAGCAGTTTCGGGGCACAGAGCAATGAGCAGTTCTTC.

This clonotype was recorded a few times. The genes are TRBV10-3 and TRBJ2-3, with D hard to call. The J call is in doubt because the DNA end fits TRBJ2-7 better. Germline-derived CDR1 and CDR2 are ENHRY and SYGVKD. The CDR3 consists of 13 residues. CDR3 region: CASTTGDPETQYF. As DNA, the CDR3 is TGTGCCTCCACTACCGGTGACCCAGAGACGCAGTACTTC.

This clonotype was seen at least ten times. The rearrangement joins TRBV7-9 to TRBJ2-3, with D unclear. The germline CDR1 and CDR2 sequences are SEHNR and FQNEAQ (reference sequence). V was cut by 3 bases and J by 0 bases, with 10 bases left in between. CDR3 length: 15 residues. The CDR3, as DNA: TGTGCCAGCAGCTTTACGACCGGAAGCACAGATACGCAGTATTTT. It encodes CASSFTTGSTDTQYF.

This clonotype was recorded only once. The genes are TRBV7-7 and TRBJ2-3; D may be TRBD1 (5 bases). The germline V gene has CDR1 SSHAT and CDR2 FNYEAQ (reference sequence). The CDR3 sequence is 15 residues long. CDR3 DNA sequence: TGTGCTAGGGGCTTAGGGGTTGGTGGCACAGATACGCAGTATTTT. It is translated as CARGLGVGGTDTQYF.

The chain couples TRBV11-3 to TRBJ2-3; 9 bases align to TRBD1. The J call may be in error: the DNA end matches TRBJ2-5 better. Germline V CDR1 and CDR2: SGHNT, YENEEA. The CDR3 consists of 14 residues. The CDR3 is CASSGTGSPDTQYF. CDR3 DNA sequence: TGTGCCAGCAGCGGGACAGGGAGCCCAGATACCCAGTACTTC.

By its share, this clonotype is medium-sized. The CDR3 protein is CASSRQGGITEAFF. The CDR3 DNA follows: TGTGCCAGCAGTAGACAGGGAGGGATCACTGAAGCTTTCTTT. This rearrangement joins TRBV6-1 to TRBJ1-1; 7 bases are shared with TRBD1. CDR1 and CDR2 from the germline V gene are MNHNS and SASEGT. There are 14 residues in the CDR3. V was pared by 5 bases and J by 4 bases, with 7 bases of the junction left unmatched.

On this clonotype itself: One end of the junction varies from germline; a read error may be responsible. The V call is TRBV7-9, the J call TRBJ1-6, with TRBD1 matching 8 bases. CDR3 length: 13 residues. Germline V CDR1 and CDR2: SEHNR, FQNEAQ (reference sequence). CDR3 nucleotides: TGTGCCAGCAGCCGGACAGGGTGGCAGCCCCACCACTTT. Protein: CASSRTGWQPHHF.

This chain joins TRBV24-1 and TRBJ1-5; TRBD1 aligns across 7 bases. Germline CDR1 reads KGHDR; CDR2 reads SFDVKD. Losses at the gene ends were 2 bases for V and 5 bases for J; bases not matched to a gene: 11. This CDR3 is 17 amino acids long. The CDR3: CATSDSSTGPGDQPQHF. In DNA form, the CDR3 reads TGTGCCACCAGTGATTCCTCGACAGGGCCGGGGGATCAGCCCCAGCATTTT.

The V gene is TRBV27, the J gene TRBJ2-4; D assignment may be TRBD1 or TRBD2 (6 bases each). Germline V lookup: CDR1 MNHEY, CDR2 SMNVEV (reference sequence). The CDR3 has 14 residues. Written as DNA, the CDR3 is TGTGCGGGGCTCGGGGGCCGTGACCAAAAGACTCAGTACTTC. It yields the protein CAGLGGRDQKTQYF.

Points on this clonotype: One end of the junction varies from germline; a read error may be responsible. V usage is TRBV6-5 and J usage is TRBJ2-1; 8 nucleotides agree with TRBD2. This CDR3 has 15 residues. The V gene's germline CDR1 is MNHEY and CDR2 SVGAGI. CDR3 region: CARGYGGAGADTQYF. The CDR3 nucleotides read TGTGCCAGGGGTTACGGGGGGGCGGGGGCAGATACGCAGTATTTC.

The chain joins TRBV7-9 to TRBJ2-3; D remains unclear. CDR1 is SEHNR and CDR2 is FQNEAQ in the germline V gene (reference sequence). The length of the CDR3 is 15 residues. The germline V and J ends were trimmed by 5 bases and 0 bases, with 12 bases remaining between them. CDR3 bases: TGTGCCAGCAGCGAAGAGATCTCTAGCACAGATACGCAGTATTTT. It specifies CASSEEISSTDTQYF.